The present entry profiles one T cell receptor beta chain with its context. Its antigen is unknown. The entry originates in a study of glioma-infiltrating T cells. Study-wide results and limits: Very few CDR3 sequences were shared between tissue and blood.

V lost 0 bases, J lost 1 base, and 2 bases stayed unmatched. Germline V gives CDR1 DFQATT, CDR2 SNEGSKA (reference sequence). This CDR3 is built from 14 residues. The iRepertoire nested amplicon-rescue multiplex PCR amplified TCR alpha and beta CDR3s from RNA. Each CDR3 protein is one row after TCRdb ran MiXCR on the multiplex PCR reads. The sample carries a few hundred thousand distinct CDR3 sequences, 41% recorded once. The TCR comes from a human donor with low-grade glioma or glioblastoma, undergoing nonglioma brain surgery, or in good health (not recorded which). The chain links TRBV20-1 to TRBJ1-1; TRBD1 matches 7 bases. The material sequenced was glioma tissue, nonneoplastic brain tissue, or PBMCs (not recorded which). The CDR3 sequence is CSAREGQANTEAFF. The CDR3 DNA sequence: TGCAGTGCTAGAGAAGGACAGGCGAACACTGAAGCTTTCTTT.